The clone carrying this TCR beta chain was counted a few times. Its antigen is not identified. These data originate in a study of human T cells and chemical hapten exposure. General observations from the study: Counts of expanded TCRs at PT1 were positively correlated with patch test score.

TCRdb re-analysed the RACE reads in MiXCR, keeping a single row per CDR3 protein. The sample records 150,000 to 200,000 distinct CDR3 sequences, roughly 15% being singletons. Indicated time point: patch test 1, 2 weeks after DPC sensitization. This sample's treatment: therapeutic diphenylcyclopropenone sensitization with weekly scalp DPC. V lost 2 bases to trimming and J lost 5 bases; unmatched junction nucleotides: 4. CDR3 size: 15 residues. Germline CDR1 and CDR2: MNHNY and SVGAGI (reference sequence). The rearrangement uses TRBV6-6 and TRBJ1-2; TRBD1 agrees at 11 bases. This clonotype was obtained from a woman in her 30s with alopecia areata. Some clones in this sample may be carry-over from other donors' samples. The sample here was whole blood, taken in connection with sensitization to the hapten diphenylcyclopropenone (DPC). CDR3 residues: CASSYGQGARYGYTF. In DNA, the CDR3 is TGTGCCAGCAGTTACGGACAGGGGGCGCGGTATGGCTACACCTTC.